Below, 25 T cell receptor beta chains from the same sample are listed, as sequenced in a study of OX40 agonist ivuxolimab in advanced cancers. Generated by immunoSEQ multiplex PCR, the TCRdb table keeps only in-frame clones and is missing some. This sample has around 60,000 clones, with about 88% found just once. This specimen was CD4+ or CD8+ T cells sorted from blood, taken in a trial of the OX40 agonist ivuxolimab. These receptors all come from an adult with an advanced solid tumor such as melanoma, head and neck, liver or kidney cancer.

The chain is built from TRBV11-2 and TRBJ1-6; unclear D gene. Trimming removed 1 base at V and 5 bases at J, with 15 bases between. Germline CDR1 and CDR2: SGHAT and FQNNGV. This CDR3 contains 17 residues. The chain's CDR3 is CASSLAVAGFNNSPLHF. For the CDR3, the DNA is TGTGCCAGCAGCTTAGCCGTTGCGGGTTTCAATAATTCACCCCTCCACTTT.

V and J are TRBV7-9 and TRBJ1-4, with D possibly being TRBD1 (6 bases). Germline loops: CDR1 SEHNR, CDR2 FQNEAQ (reference sequence). V lost 5 bases and J lost 8, with 12 bases in between. This CDR3 contains 13 residues. DNA for the CDR3: TGTGCCAGCAGCCTTGAGGGGGGGGAAAAACTGTTTTTT. Amino acids: CASSLEGGEKLFF. Filled out from reference TRBV7-9 and TRBJ1-4, the complete variable domain reads DTGVSQNPRHKITKRGQNVTFRCDPISEHNRLYWYRQTLGQGPEFLTYFQNEAQLEKSRLLSDRFSAERPKGSFSTLEIQRTEQGDSAMYLCASSLEGGEKLFFGSGTQLSVL.

The rearrangement links TRBV10-1 to TRBJ2-3, with D unresolved. Germline values: CDR1 WNHNN, CDR2 SYGVQD (reference sequence). CDR3 length: 15 residues. The V end lost 1 base, the J end lost 5 bases, and 13 bases lay between the germline ends. Here the CDR3 reads CASSEWAGDGDTQYF. As DNA, the CDR3 is TGCGCCAGCAGTGAGTGGGCAGGAGATGGAGATACGCAGTATTTT.

This chain links TRBV6-1 with TRBJ1-2; D gene uncertain. CDR3 size: 13 residues. The V gene's germline CDR1 is MNHNS and CDR2 SASEGT. Trimming cost V 5 bases and J 3 bases, with 10 bases left between them. CDR3 bases: TGTGCCAGCAGTAAAGACATATACTATGGCTACACCTTC. Encoded protein: CASSKDIYYGYTF.

This clone was observed a few times. This chain links TRBV6-5 with TRBJ1-2, with D perhaps TRBD1 (6 bases). V lost 6 bases and J 0 bases, leaving 14 bases between the germline ends. CDR3 length equals 15 residues. Germline CDR1 reads MNHEY; CDR2 reads SVGAGI. The CDR3 sequence is CASRWGHGPNYGYTF. CDR3 coding DNA: TGTGCCAGCAGGTGGGGACACGGACCTAACTATGGCTACACCTTC.

The rearrangement links TRBV5-8 to TRBJ2-5, with no clear D. Germline V gene sequence: CDR1 SGHTS, CDR2 YDEGEE. The CDR3 length is 14 residues. The germline V and J ends were trimmed by 0 bases and 1 base, with 7 bases remaining between them. Here the CDR3 reads CASSLGHRQETQYF. CDR3 DNA: TGTGCCAGCAGCTTGGGACACCGCCAAGAGACCCAGTACTTC.

The chain combines TRBV6-5 with TRBJ2-7; D might be TRBD2 (5 bases). The CDR3 runs 15 residues. Germline assignment: CDR1 MNHEY and CDR2 SVGAGI. Trimming shortened V by 2 bases and J by 3 bases, and 14 bases separated the two germline ends. CDR3 DNA: TGTGCCAGCAGTTACCGTCCTAGAGGACTCTACGAGCAGTACTTC. As protein: CASSYRPRGLYEQYF.

The chain has TRBV5-6 and TRBJ2-3; D is unclear. With 0 bases removed from V and 9 bases from J, the gap between germline ends came to 8 bases. The length of the CDR3 is 12 residues. The germline V gene has CDR1 SGHDT and CDR2 YYEEEE. CDR3 DNA: TGTGCCAGCAGCTTGGATGGCTACACGCAGTATTTT. This encodes CASSLDGYTQYF. The variable domain in full, with the rest retrieved from reference TRBV5-6 and TRBJ2-3, is DAGVTQSPTHLIKTRGQQVTLRCSPKSGHDTVSWYQQALGQGPQFIFQYYEEEERQRGNFPDRFSGHQFPNYSSELNVNALLLGDSALYLCASSLDGYTQYFGPGTRLTVL.

V gene TRBV6-5 combines with J gene TRBJ2-3; 7 nucleotides agree with TRBD2. CDR3 length: 15 amino acids. Germline V CDR1 and CDR2: MNHEY, SVGAGI. V lost 4 bases to trimming and J lost 4 bases; unmatched junction nucleotides: 8. CDR3 nucleotide sequence: TGTGCCAGCAGTTCCCCAAGTAGCGGGTCAGATACGCAGTATTTT. Its protein is CASSSPSSGSDTQYF.

J is TRBJ1-4 and V is TRBV30, with TRBD1 identical over 8 bases. Unmatched junction bases numbered 4, after V lost 3 bases and J lost 1 base. CDR1 is GTSNPN and CDR2 is SVGIG in the germline V gene (reference sequence). The CDR3 has 15 amino acids. This chain's CDR3 is CAWRQGAQTNEKLFF. The CDR3 DNA is TGTGCCTGGAGGCAGGGGGCGCAAACTAATGAAAAACTGTTTTTT.

V is TRBV2 and J is TRBJ2-5; TRBD2 agrees at 11 bases. Trimming took 3 bases from V and 5 from J; bases not matched to a gene: 5. This CDR3 comprises 15 residues. The germline gives CDR1 SNHLY, CDR2 FYNNEI. CDR3 residues: CASSETSGMWETQYF. The CDR3 nucleotides read TGTGCCAGCAGTGAGACTAGCGGGATGTGGGAGACCCAGTACTTC.

The chain combines TRBV7-9 with TRBJ1-6; D is unresolved. The CDR3 contains 13 residues. Germline assignment: CDR1 SEHNR and CDR2 FQNEAQ (reference sequence). V lost 0 bases to trimming and J lost 7 bases, with 4 bases between them. CDR3 sequence: CASSLAPNSPLHF. CDR3 sequence (DNA): TGTGCCAGCAGCTTAGCGCCGAATTCACCCCTCCACTTT.

The chain has TRBV30 and TRBJ1-6, with D perhaps matching TRBD1 (5 bases). CDR3 length equals 17 residues. Per germline, CDR1 GTSNPN and CDR2 SVGIG (reference sequence). Trimming took off 0 bases at V and 7 bases at J, with 19 bases between the two ends. CDR3: CAWSVPHGRDGNSPLHF. Here the CDR3 DNA reads TGTGCCTGGAGTGTACCACATGGCAGGGATGGGAATTCACCCCTCCACTTT.

The CDR3 loop reads CASSQDSGPQHF. The CDR3 coding sequence is TGCGCCAGCAGCCAAGACTCTGGGCCCCAGCATTTT. The chain employs TRBV4-1 and TRBJ1-5; D is uncertain. The germline V gene encodes CDR1 MGHRA and CDR2 YSYEKL. There are 12 residues in the CDR3. Trimming removed 0 bases at V and 9 bases at J, with 6 bases between.

The rearrangement uses TRBV4-2 and TRBJ1-4; D is unresolved. Germline CDR1 is LGHNA and CDR2 is YNFKEQ. This CDR3 contains 17 residues. Trimming removed 4 bases at V and 12 bases at J, with 27 bases between. The CDR3 loop is CASSPSSRTGRGVELFF. The CDR3 bases are TGTGCCAGCAGCCCTTCATCGCGTACTGGGCGGGGAGTCGAACTGTTTTTT.

V usage is TRBV28 and J usage is TRBJ2-4; D gene ambiguous. There are 15 residues in the CDR3. Germline loops: CDR1 MDHEN, CDR2 SYDVKM. V lost 0 bases, J lost 1 base, and 7 bases lay in between. The CDR3 bases are TGTGCCAGCAGTTTATGGTCGTTGGCCAAAAACATTCAGTACTTC. Translation: CASSLWSLAKNIQYF.

The J gene is TRBJ2-4, the V gene TRBV2; TRBD2 agrees at 10 bases. Losses at the gene ends were 5 bases for V and 2 bases for J; bases not matched to a gene: 6. Germline CDR1 SNHLY, CDR2 FYNNEI. CDR3 length: 16 residues. The CDR3 coding sequence is TGTGCCAGCAGTTCGCCTAGCGGGAGAACCAAAAACATTCAGTACTTC. Protein: CASSSPSGRTKNIQYF.

V gene TRBV27 combines with J gene TRBJ2-7, with 12 positions matching TRBD2. From germline, CDR1 is MNHEY and CDR2 SMNVEV (reference sequence). V gave up 7 bases and J gave up 3 bases; unmatched junction bases: 4. The CDR3 sequence is 14 residues long. The CDR3 DNA reads TGTGCCAGCAAAGGACTAGCGGGGATCTACGAGCAGTACTTC. It encodes CASKGLAGIYEQYF.

For the CDR3, the DNA is TGCGCCAGCAGCCAAGCGGACAGGACTAGCACAGATACGCAGTATTTT. This codes for CASSQADRTSTDTQYF. The chain combines TRBV4-1 with TRBJ2-3; TRBD1 matches at 7 bases. This CDR3 region has 16 residues. Trimming at V came to 1 base and at J to 0 bases, leaving 4 bases not matched to a gene. From germline, CDR1 is MGHRA and CDR2 YSYEKL.

J is TRBJ1-4 and V is TRBV5-6; D is ambiguous. The germline CDR1 and CDR2 sequences are SGHDT and YYEEEE. The CDR3 has 16 residues. With 1 base removed from V and 5 bases from J, the gap between germline ends came to 15 bases. CDR3 bases: TGTGCCAGCAGCTTGATCACAGCGCTTAGGAATGAAAAACTGTTTTTT. This translates into CASSLITALRNEKLFF. Looking up the rest from reference TRBV5-6 and TRBJ1-4 gives the full variable domain: DAGVTQSPTHLIKTRGQQVTLRCSPKSGHDTVSWYQQALGQGPQFIFQYYEEEERQRGNFPDRFSGHQFPNYSSELNVNALLLGDSALYLCASSLITALRNEKLFFGSGTQLSVL.

This clone was picked up one time. This sequence joins TRBV18 and TRBJ1-1, with D maybe TRBD1 (5 bases). The CDR3 runs to 15 residues. From germline, CDR1 is KGHSH and CDR2 LQKENI. Trimming left V 3 bases short and J 3 bases short, with 14 bases between. CDR3 in amino acids: CASSPPGAGYTEAFF. Here the CDR3 DNA reads TGTGCCAGCTCACCGCCTGGGGCGGGGTACACTGAAGCTTTCTTT.

A single count supports this clone. The chain uses TRBV6-1 and TRBJ2-4; 8 bases are shared with TRBD1. Germline V gene sequence: CDR1 MNHNS, CDR2 SASEGT. J gave up 2 bases and V 9 bases, and 6 bases lay outside the gene matches. The CDR3 sequence is 14 residues long. CDR3 sequence reads: CASGQGFSKNIQYF. The CDR3 DNA follows: TGTGCCAGTGGACAGGGATTCTCCAAAAACATTCAGTACTTC.

The chain has TRBV7-9 and TRBJ1-1; 7 bases are a match to TRBD1. CDR1 and CDR2 from the germline V gene are SEHNR and FQNEAQ (reference sequence). Trimming at V came to 10 bases and at J to 2 bases, leaving 10 bases not matched to a gene. This CDR3 has 14 residues. The CDR3 DNA is TGTGCCAACTCGGGGACAGTTTTAAACACTGAAGCTTTCTTT. Translated: CANSGTVLNTEAFF.

The rearrangement uses TRBV10-3 and TRBJ2-2, with TRBD2 matching over 16 bases. The CDR3 runs 16 residues. V lost 7 bases and J lost 9; bases outside the gene matches: 8. Germline lookup yields CDR1 ENHRY and CDR2 SYGVKD. CDR3 region: CAITPGLAGGPRELFF. The CDR3 DNA sequence: TGTGCCATCACCCCGGGACTAGCGGGAGGGCCCCGGGAGCTGTTTTTT.

This chain links TRBV9 with TRBJ2-7; 7 bases align to TRBD2. The CDR3 spans 15 residues. Trimming removed 2 bases from V and 0 bases from J; junction bases left unmatched: 5. The germline V gene has CDR1 SGDLS and CDR2 YYNGEE. The CDR3 bases are TGTGCCAGCAGCGTTTCGCCTAGCGGCTCCTACGAGCAGTACTTC. Protein sequence: CASSVSPSGSYEQYF. Supplemented by reference TRBV9 and TRBJ2-7, the full variable domain reads DSGVTQTPKHLITATGQRVTLRCSPRSGDLSVYWYQQSLDQGLQFLIQYYNGEERAKGNILERFSAQQFPDLHSELNLSSLELGDSALYFCASSVSPSGSYEQYFGPGTRLTVT.